What follows is one TCR beta chain and its context. Its antigen specificity is not known. No much larger clone exists at a distance of one base, and base qualities are not known. Library prep was done by the immunoSEQ multiplex PCR assay. As stored in TCRdb, this immuneACCESS dataset retains in-frame rearrangements with V and J assigned. A fraction of the clones does not appear; measured against another copy, unresolved V genes explain less than half of the discrepancy, and the remainder lacks a known reason. This sample comprises about 40,000 clones, approximately 85% of them detected only once. The leading ten clones occupy approximately 1.7% of the sample. Spanning cysteine to phenylalanine, the CDR3 consists of 20 amino acids. Only CDR3 DNA is held: 60 bases, read in frame from base 1. Trimmed from V: 2 bases; trimmed from J: 3 bases; junction bases lacking a gene match: 21. Via the germline V gene (reference sequence), CDR1 is WNHNN and CDR2 SYGVQD.

The data derive from a study of T cells in narcolepsy (dated by TCRdb to between 2017 and 2018). Some background on the complete study: Healthy control donors were enrolled in the study alongside patients who had narcolepsy type 1 or type 2 (NT1, NT2). To look for autoreactive T cells in narcolepsy patients that target self-antigens of hypocretin neurons (hypocretin, TRIB2), the study used TCR Vbeta sequencing to follow clonotypes in blood and CSF.

For TCR Vbeta sequencing, memory CD4+ T cells were sorted ex vivo from the peripheral blood of both healthy controls and narcolepsy patients. Summary of the overall study and its limitations: According to the report, autoreactive clonotypes were detected serially in the blood of the same patients and of different patients, but not in healthy controls. Plots comparing CSF and blood CD4+ T cell clonotypes from the same patient highlighted HCRT-specific and TRIB2-specific autoreactive clonotypes. Numbers of sequenced blood memory CD4+ clonotypes were comparable, averaging about 40,000 in patients and roughly 30,000 in controls. No sequences matching autoreactive T cell clones were contained in some blood memory CD4+ repertoires from patients and controls.

Material: CD45RA- memory CD4+ T cells from PBMCs. Explained via the paper, the cell subset or site label denotes: memory T cells sorted ex vivo from peripheral blood. The chain couples TRBV10-1 to TRBJ1-2, with 7 junctional bases fitting TRBD1. This TCR was sampled from a human donor with narcolepsy. Read as DNA, the sequence is TGCGCCAGCAGTGAGCCCGGGTTGGGTAGACAGGGAGCCGGGCACTATGGCTACACCTTC. The resulting protein is CASSEPGLGRQGAGHYGYTF.